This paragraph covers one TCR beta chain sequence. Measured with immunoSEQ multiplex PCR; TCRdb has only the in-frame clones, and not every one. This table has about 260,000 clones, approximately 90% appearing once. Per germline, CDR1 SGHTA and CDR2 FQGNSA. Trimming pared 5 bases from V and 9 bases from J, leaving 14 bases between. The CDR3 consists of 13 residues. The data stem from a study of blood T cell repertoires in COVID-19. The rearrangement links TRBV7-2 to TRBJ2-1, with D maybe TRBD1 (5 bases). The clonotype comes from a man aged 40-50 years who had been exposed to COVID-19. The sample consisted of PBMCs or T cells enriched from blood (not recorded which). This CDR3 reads CASSPFQGSEQFF. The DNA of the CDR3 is TGTGCCAGCAGCCCCTTTCAGGGTAGTGAGCAGTTCTTC.